This T cell receptor beta chain stems from a study of shared clonotypes between healthy human individuals. Regarding this clone: Its antigen is as yet unknown.

The length of the CDR3 is 17 residues. The germline gives CDR1 MDHEN, CDR2 SYDVKM. After removal of 4 bases from V and 0 bases from J, the junction contained 10 bases not matched to a gene. Libraries were prepared by immunoSEQ multiplex PCR; TCRdb keeps only in-frame clonotypes and omits some of them. The sample lists 550,000 to 800,000 clones; 90% were seen once. Study conclusions and caveats: Sharing across four donors was highest in naive CD4 (roughly 5%) and lowest in memory CD8 (approximately 0.4%).

This receptor was identified in a man younger than 30 in good health. Some clones in this sample may be carry-over from other donors' samples. The chain carries TRBV28 and TRBJ2-3; 7 bases fit TRBD2. Source material: memory CD8+ T cells from PBMCs. The subset: CD45RO+ cells pooled with CCR7-negative TemRA cells. The CDR3 DNA sequence: TGTGCCAGCAGTTCCCTAGCGGAAATCTCTAGCACAGATACGCAGTATTTT. Translation gives CASSSLAEISSTDTQYF.